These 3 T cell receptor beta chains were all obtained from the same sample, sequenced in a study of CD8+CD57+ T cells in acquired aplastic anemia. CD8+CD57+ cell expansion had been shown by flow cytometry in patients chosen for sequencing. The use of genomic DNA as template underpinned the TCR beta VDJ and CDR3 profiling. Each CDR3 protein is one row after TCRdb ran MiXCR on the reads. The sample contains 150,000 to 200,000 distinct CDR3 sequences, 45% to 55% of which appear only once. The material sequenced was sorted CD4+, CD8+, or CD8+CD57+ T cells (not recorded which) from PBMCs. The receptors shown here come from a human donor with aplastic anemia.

This CDR3 is CASSTGQSSTPNSPLHF. The CDR3 bases are TGTGCCAGCAGCACCGGACAGAGTTCGACCCCTAATTCACCCCTCCACTTT. The chain has TRBV7-6 and TRBJ1-6; D might be TRBD1 (6 bases). This CDR3 has 17 amino acids. Germline CDR1 and CDR2: SGHVS and FNYEAQ. Trimming took 5 bases from V and 6 from J, leaving 20 bases between them.

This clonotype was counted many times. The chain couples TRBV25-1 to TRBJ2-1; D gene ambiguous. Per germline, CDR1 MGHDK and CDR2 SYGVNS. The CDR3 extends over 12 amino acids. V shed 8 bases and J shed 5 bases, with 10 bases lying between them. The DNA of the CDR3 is TGTGCCAGCCGCCCAAGGAACAATGAGCAGTTCTTC. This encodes CASRPRNNEQFF. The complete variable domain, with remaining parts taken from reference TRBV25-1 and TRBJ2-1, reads EADIYQTPRYLVIGTGKKITLECSQTMGHDKMYWYQQDPGMELHLIHYSYGVNSTEKGDLSSESTVSRIRTEHFPLTLESARPSHTSQYLCASRPRNNEQFFGPGTRLTVL.

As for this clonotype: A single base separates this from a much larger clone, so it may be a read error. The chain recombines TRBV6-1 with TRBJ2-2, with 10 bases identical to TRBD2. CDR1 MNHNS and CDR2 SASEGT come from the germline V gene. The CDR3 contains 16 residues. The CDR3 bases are TGTGCCAGCAGTGCCGGACTAGCGGATCACACCGGGGACCTGTTTTTT. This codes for CASSAGLADHTGDLFF.